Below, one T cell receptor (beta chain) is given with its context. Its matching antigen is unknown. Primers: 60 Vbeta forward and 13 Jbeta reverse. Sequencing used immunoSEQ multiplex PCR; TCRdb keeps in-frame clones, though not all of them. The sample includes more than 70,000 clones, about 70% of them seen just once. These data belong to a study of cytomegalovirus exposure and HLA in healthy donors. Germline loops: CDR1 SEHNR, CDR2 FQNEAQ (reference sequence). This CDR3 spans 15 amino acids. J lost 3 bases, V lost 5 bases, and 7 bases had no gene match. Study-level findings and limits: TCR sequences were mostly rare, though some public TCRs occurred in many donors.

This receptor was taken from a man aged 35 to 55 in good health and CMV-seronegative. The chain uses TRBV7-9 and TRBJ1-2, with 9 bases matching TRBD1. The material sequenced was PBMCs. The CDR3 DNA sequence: TGTGCCAGCAGCCCATCCGGGACAGGGTACTATGGCTACACCTTC. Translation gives CASSPSGTGYYGYTF.